This T cell receptor beta chain was captured by sequencing in a study of blood T cell repertoires in COVID-19. In the study overall: Collection of acute and convalescent COVID-19 samples took place in the United States, Italy and Spain. From T cells, B-cell-depleted T cells, or PBMCs came the material, which was cDNA or gDNA.

During active infection, Seattle patients enrolled and were then monitored through disease. Original handling: Estimation of nucleated cell counts relied on the amplification of reference gene primers. The repertoire was sequenced with immunoSEQ multiplex PCR; TCRdb's copy has only in-frame clones and lacks some. V and J calls and clone size are given by that table; D and trimming were obtained from the DNA. The table lists 400,000 to 450,000 clones, about 87% of them singletons. Germline assignment: CDR1 LNHDA and CDR2 SQIVND (reference sequence). The trim removed 5 bases at V and 12 bases at J, leaving 6 bases unmatched. The CDR3 spans 12 residues.

The TCR was taken from a woman between 45 and 60 years old with COVID-19, enrolled during active disease. The chain employs TRBV19 and TRBJ1-1; 10 nucleotides align to TRBD1. Sequences were obtained from peripheral blood. The CDR3 nucleotides read TGTGCCAGTAGTCTTGGACAGGGGGGGACTTTCTTT. Translation gives CASSLGQGGTFF. Full variable domain (remainder filled in from reference TRBV19 and TRBJ1-1): DGGITQSPKYLFRKEGQNVTLSCEQNLNHDAMYWYRQDPGQGLRLIYYSQIVNDFQKGDIAEGYSVSREKKESFPLTVTSAQKNPTAFYLCASSLGQGGTFFGQGTRLTVV.